Below are 8 T cell receptor beta chains sequenced from a single sample in a study of blood T cell repertoires in COVID-19. The data were produced by immunoSEQ multiplex PCR, yet TCRdb's version contains in-frame clones alone and is incomplete. The data show a few hundred thousand clones, 87% seen once. Sequencing was carried out using peripheral blood. The source of these receptors is a woman between 50 and 59 years old with acute or convalescent COVID-19.

The genes are TRBV28 and TRBJ1-1; possible D gene TRBD1, 6 bases. The CDR3 covers 16 residues. The V gene's germline CDR1 is MDHEN and CDR2 SYDVKM. V dropped 4 bases and J dropped 1 base, with 16 bases sitting between them. The CDR3 DNA is TGTGCCAGCAGTTCGGGACCGAGGGGGAGGAACACTGAAGCTTTCTTT. It translates to CASSSGPRGRNTEAFF.

This chain connects TRBV5-6 to TRBJ2-5, with 8 bases matching TRBD1. V lost 0 bases, J lost 5 bases, and 9 bases stayed unmatched. Germline assignment: CDR1 SGHDT and CDR2 YYEEEE. The CDR3 sequence is 16 residues long. For the CDR3, the DNA is TGTGCCAGCAGCTTGGAGGGCAGGGGGCGTTGGGAGACCCAGTACTTC. It encodes CASSLEGRGRWETQYF.

The chain combines TRBV2 with TRBJ1-6, with a tentative D call TRBD1 (5 bases). Trimming took 6 bases from V and 0 from J, leaving 6 bases between them. The CDR3 contains 14 residues. From germline, CDR1 is SNHLY and CDR2 FYNNEI. CDR3 in amino acids: CASRGPSYNSPLHF. CDR3 bases: TGTGCCAGCAGGGGGCCCTCCTATAATTCACCCCTCCACTTT.

This clone was observed a single time. The J gene is TRBJ2-7, the V gene TRBV24-1; D unclear. The CDR3 totals 15 residues. With 4 bases removed from V and 0 bases from J, the gap between germline ends came to 12 bases. Germline V gene sequence: CDR1 KGHDR, CDR2 SFDVKD. CDR3 residues: CATSDPTKSSYEQYF. The CDR3 bases are TGTGCCACCAGTGACCCGACAAAGAGCTCCTACGAGCAGTACTTC.

The rearrangement links TRBV14 to TRBJ2-1, with 11 positions matching TRBD1. The V gene's germline CDR1 is SGHDN and CDR2 FVKESK. This CDR3 spans 17 amino acids. After removal of 1 base from V and 9 bases from J, the junction contained 11 bases not matched to a gene. This chain's CDR3 is CASSQGWGQGVSGEQFF. CDR3 nucleotides: TGTGCCAGCAGCCAAGGATGGGGACAGGGGGTTTCGGGTGAGCAGTTCTTC.

The chain uses TRBV25-1 and TRBJ1-4; 8 bases line up with TRBD1. This CDR3 contains 14 residues. Per germline, CDR1 MGHDK and CDR2 SYGVNS. V was pared by 5 bases and J by 7 bases, with 6 bases of the junction left unmatched. For the CDR3, the DNA is TGTGCCAGCAGTCAGCCAGGGGGCGGTGAAAAACTGTTTTTT. Its translation: CASSQPGGGEKLFF.

The V call is TRBV19, the J call TRBJ2-7; 8 bases are a match to TRBD2. This CDR3 has 14 amino acids. The J segment lost 4 bases and the V segment lost 4 bases, leaving 6 bases of the junction unmatched. The germline V gene has CDR1 LNHDA and CDR2 SQIVND (reference sequence). CDR3 in DNA: TGTGCCAGTAGTACGCAGACTAGCGCTTACGAGCAGTACTTC. This translates into CASSTQTSAYEQYF.

The chain combines TRBV6-4 with TRBJ2-1; 8 bases are a match to TRBD2. CDR3 length: 15 amino acids. The trim removed 5 bases at V and 4 bases at J, leaving 7 bases unmatched. Per the germline V gene, CDR1 is MRHNA and CDR2 is SNTAGT. DNA for the CDR3: TGTGCCAGCAGTCCCCTAGCGGGTCTATACAATGAGCAGTTCTTC. Translation: CASSPLAGLYNEQFF.